This TCR beta chain was captured by sequencing in a study of T-cell memory formation after mild COVID-19. This clonotype was counted between two and nine times. TCRdb re-called the 5' RACE reads through MiXCR, storing one row per CDR3 protein. The table lists 470,000 or so distinct CDR3 sequences, over 15% of them singletons. CDR1 and CDR2 from the germline V gene are SGHDT and YYEEEE. The CDR3 is 14 amino acids. V was pared by 4 bases and J by 8 bases, with 9 bases of the junction left unmatched. Material: PBMCs or a T cell subset sorted from them (not recorded which). The source of this sequence is a man younger than 35 who had mild COVID-19 (a few samples of this study predate the infection). Cell type and time point are not known. The rearrangement links TRBV5-6 to TRBJ1-2, with TRBD1 identical over 9 bases. The CDR3 DNA sequence: TGTGCCAGCAGCCGTACCGGGACAGGGAAAGGCTACACCTTC. This codes for CASSRTGTGKGYTF.